Shown below are 3 T cell receptor beta chains from a single sample sequenced in a study of brain T cells in children with intractable seizures. This table comes from immunoSEQ multiplex PCR, and its TCRdb copy is limited to in-frame clones, with some not included. The repertoire holds approximately 41,000 clones, 90% seen once, with roughly 6% in the top ten. Sequenced material: peripheral blood, taken at surgery. Source of these receptors: a girl aged 2-10 years with tuberous sclerosis and intractable seizures.

The J gene is TRBJ1-1, the V gene TRBV2; the D gene is possibly TRBD1 (5 bases). Trimming stripped 6 bases from V and 4 bases from J, with 12 bases between. The CDR3 has 13 amino acids. Germline assignment: CDR1 SNHLY and CDR2 FYNNEI. CDR3 region: CASRAGTSTEAFF. The CDR3 DNA is TGTGCCAGCAGGGCAGGGACTTCCACTGAAGCTTTCTTT.

This chain links TRBV11-3 with TRBJ2-1; maybe TRBD1 (5 bases). The CDR3 totals 13 residues. The V end lost 0 bases, the J end lost 5 bases, and 5 bases lay between the germline ends. Germline V CDR1 and CDR2: SGHNT, YENEEA. In DNA, the CDR3 is TGTGCCAGCAGCTTAGACAGGGACAATGAGCAGTTCTTC. Amino acid sequence: CASSLDRDNEQFF. Together with reference TRBV11-3 and TRBJ2-1, the CDR3 gives the full variable domain: EAGVVQSPRYKIIEKKQPVAFWCNPISGHNTLYWYLQNLGQGPELLIRYENEEAVDDSQLPKDRFSAERLKGVDSTLKIQPAELGDSAVYLCASSLDRDNEQFFGPGTRLTVL.

The rearrangement joins TRBV7-9 to TRBJ1-3, with TRBD1 as a possible D gene (5 bases). Trimming cost V 0 bases and J 2 bases, with 17 bases left between them. This CDR3 comprises 18 residues. CDR1 and CDR2 from the germline V gene are SEHNR and FQNEAQ (reference sequence). The CDR3 DNA is TGTGCCAGCAGCTTAGCTTCCGACACGGGAGGGGCTGGAAACACCATATATTTT. It encodes CASSLASDTGGAGNTIYF.